One and the same sample provided the 30 T cell receptor beta chains below, sequenced in a study of post-analysis software for immune sequencing data. Study results and limitations: TRBV segments more frequent in patients than in controls numbered roughly 5 and included TRBV5-6, TRBV5-1 and TRBV20-1.

Unique molecular identifiers were built into the TCR beta cDNA libraries. One entry per CDR3 protein, called by TCRdb with MiXCR from the PCR reads. The sample lists approximately 730,000 distinct CDR3 sequences, just under 30% occurring once. The antigens for these receptors are not known. The material sequenced was blood. These receptors all stem from a girl aged 10-17 years with multiple sclerosis.

CDR3 DNA sequence: TGTGCCAGCAGCGTAGGGACAGGGCTTCGAGAGCAGTACTTC. Its translation is CASSVGTGLREQYF. The chain combines TRBV9 with TRBJ2-5; TRBD1 matches 8 bases. The junction had 9 bases not matched to a gene; V was cut back by 0 bases and J by 11 bases. Germline CDR1 and CDR2: SGDLS and YYNGEE. The CDR3 has 14 residues.

The genes are TRBV29-1 and TRBJ2-1; 12 nucleotides line up with TRBD2. The germline CDR1 and CDR2 sequences are SQVTM and ANQGSEA. Unmatched junction bases numbered 4, after V lost 8 bases and J lost 2 bases. This CDR3 spans 14 amino acids. The CDR3 bases are TGCAGCCTTCGACTAGCGGGAGCCTACAATGAGCAGTTCTTC. Its protein is CSLRLAGAYNEQFF.

In its sample, this clonotype was seen a few times. V usage is TRBV25-1 and J usage is TRBJ2-5, with 7 bases that match TRBD2. Trimming cost V 3 bases and J 3 bases; bases outside gene matches: 10. This CDR3 spans 16 amino acids. Germline loops: CDR1 MGHDK, CDR2 SYGVNS. The CDR3 DNA reads as TGTGCCAGCAGTGAGGTTGGGGGGGGAGTGAAAGAGACCCAGTACTTC. Its translation is CASSEVGGGVKETQYF.

In regard to this clonotype: This CDR3 is missing its conserved last phenylalanine or tryptophan, likely due to a read error. The rearrangement joins TRBV7-2 to TRBJ2-4, with TRBD2 identical over 8 bases. The V gene end was trimmed by 4 bases and the J gene end by 7 bases; junction bases not matched to a gene: 9. The CDR3 length is 15 residues. Germline V gene sequence: CDR1 SGHTA, CDR2 FQGNSA. The CDR3, as DNA: TGTGCCAGCAGCTCCGGCCGCGGGAGGCTGAACATTCAGTACGTC. Translated, it gives CASSSGRGRLNIQYV.

This clonotype was observed a handful of times. V usage is TRBV6-6 and J usage is TRBJ1-6, with D possibly matching TRBD1 (5 bases). This CDR3 is 14 amino acids long. V shed 2 bases and J shed 4 bases, with 6 bases lying between them. Germline CDR1 reads MNHNY; CDR2 reads SVGAGI (reference sequence). CDR3 nucleotides: TGTGCCAGCAGTTACCAGGGATATAATTCACCCCTCCACTTT. This encodes CASSYQGYNSPLHF.

CDR3 nucleotides: TGTGCCAGCAGGCCCCTTTGGGTAGCCTCCTACGAGCAGTACTTC. This encodes CASRPLWVASYEQYF. The chain joins TRBV27 to TRBJ2-7; D ambiguous. This CDR3 contains 15 residues. Trimming removed 6 bases at V and 0 bases at J, with 15 bases between. The germline gives CDR1 MNHEY, CDR2 SMNVEV (reference sequence).

The rearrangement uses TRBV5-1 and TRBJ2-1; 7 positions match TRBD2. The junction had 4 bases not matched to a gene; V was cut back by 4 bases and J by 9 bases. Germline V lookup: CDR1 SGHRS, CDR2 YFSETQ. The CDR3 runs to 12 residues. As DNA, the CDR3 is TGCGCCAGCAGCCGGGAGGCTAGTGAGCAGTTCTTC. Translated: CASSREASEQFF.

DNA for the CDR3: TGTGCCAGCAGCTTTCCACTCAGCTCCTACAATGAGCAGTTCTTC. Amino acid sequence: CASSFPLSSYNEQFF. The genes are TRBV7-9 and TRBJ2-1, with unresolved D. This CDR3 has 15 residues. Germline values: CDR1 SEHNR, CDR2 FQNEAQ (reference sequence). The ends were cut back, 3 bases at V and 0 bases at J, with 9 bases in the middle.

The chain couples TRBV4-3 to TRBJ2-6; TRBD1 matches 9 bases. This CDR3 is built from 21 residues. The V gene end was trimmed by 3 bases and the J gene end by 0 bases; junction bases not matched to a gene: 15. The germline V gene has CDR1 LGHNA and CDR2 YSLEER. The CDR3 region has the DNA TGCGCCAGCAGCCACGATTTCCGTGAGGGACAGGGAAGCTCTGGGGCCAACGTCCTGACTTTC. Translating it yields CASSHDFREGQGSSGANVLTF.

The chain employs TRBV20-1 and TRBJ1-6, with TRBD1 matching over 8 bases. The ends lost 1 base at V and 7 bases at J; junction bases unmatched: 6. CDR3 length equals 15 residues. The germline gives CDR1 DFQATT, CDR2 SNEGSKA (reference sequence). The CDR3 sequence: CSARGRQGKNSPLHF. The CDR3 DNA is TGCAGTGCTAGAGGACGACAGGGGAAGAATTCACCCCTCCACTTT.

The chain employs TRBV25-1 and TRBJ2-7; D perhaps matches TRBD2 (6 bases). The CDR3 runs 17 residues. Germline V lookup: CDR1 MGHDK, CDR2 SYGVNS. The V gene lost 2 bases and the J gene lost 1 base, with 18 bases spanning the gap. The CDR3 spells CASSEKVGGASSYEQYF. The CDR3 DNA reads TGTGCCAGCAGTGAAAAAGTCGGCGGGGCCAGTTCCTACGAGCAGTACTTC.

There are many counts of this clonotype. This chain uses TRBV7-9 with TRBJ2-4; possibly TRBD1 or TRBD2 for D (5 bases each). Germline-derived CDR1 and CDR2 are SEHNR and FQNEAQ (reference sequence). CDR3 length: 15 amino acids. V was trimmed by 1 base and J by 1 base, leaving 8 bases between them. This chain's CDR3 is CASSLEGTAKNIQYF. In nucleotides, the CDR3 is TGTGCCAGCAGCTTAGAGGGGACCGCCAAAAACATTCAGTACTTC.

This clonotype has ten or more counts. In DNA, the CDR3 is TGTGCCAGCAGTTACTCAGGGGGCTCCTACAATGAGCAGTTCTTC. This encodes CASSYSGGSYNEQFF. The chain is built from TRBV6-5 and TRBJ2-1; possibly TRBD1 for D (6 bases). The V gene lost 0 bases and the J gene lost 0 bases, with 6 bases spanning the gap. In germline, CDR1 is MNHEY, CDR2 SVGAGI. The length of the CDR3 is 15 residues.

This sequence joins TRBV29-1 and TRBJ2-3; TRBD1 matches 7 bases. CDR1 and CDR2 (germline): SQVTM, ANQGSEA. J gave up 1 base and V 3 bases, and 1 base lay outside the gene matches. The CDR3 totals 13 residues. CDR3 amino acids: CSVDGQGTDTQYF. The CDR3 DNA reads TGCAGCGTTGATGGACAGGGCACAGATACGCAGTATTTT.

This clonotype was seen only a few times. The chain is built from TRBV10-3 and TRBJ1-2; no firm D call. V lost 6 bases and J lost 4, with 18 bases in between. This CDR3 is 15 amino acids long. CDR1 and CDR2 (germline): ENHRY, SYGVKD. In DNA, the CDR3 is TGTGCCATCAGAATCATACTTCCGGAAGCCTATGGCTACACCTTC. Protein product: CAIRIILPEAYGYTF.

This clonotype was seen at least ten times. The chain combines TRBV29-1 with TRBJ2-7; TRBD1 is a possible D gene (6 bases). The ends were cut back, 3 bases at V and 2 bases at J, with 17 bases in the middle. Per the germline V gene, CDR1 is SQVTM and CDR2 is ANQGSEA. The CDR3 spans 15 residues. In DNA form, the CDR3 reads TGCAGCGTTGATGGTCTCGCAGGGGCTACCTACGAGCAGTACTTC. This codes for CSVDGLAGATYEQYF.

In the case of this clonotype: At one end the junction does not follow the germline gene, possibly because of a read error. CDR3 DNA sequence: TGCGCCAGCAGCATCAGCGGGGGGGCTATCGGGGAGTTGTTTTTT. Encoded protein: CASSISGGAIGELFF. The chain combines TRBV4-1 with TRBJ2-2; TRBD2 agrees at 10 bases. CDR3 length equals 15 residues. Germline V CDR1 and CDR2: MGHRA, YSYEKL.

The rearrangement joins TRBV29-1 to TRBJ2-5, with D possibly matching TRBD2 (5 bases). Trimming stripped 5 bases from V and 4 bases from J, with 11 bases between. CDR1 and CDR2 from the germline V gene are SQVTM and ANQGSEA. The CDR3 is 12 amino acids. The CDR3 nucleotides are TGCAGCGTTATGGCTAGCACAGAGACCCAGTACTTC. Translating it yields CSVMASTETQYF.

This clonotype was recorded many times. The genes are TRBV6-6 and TRBJ2-5, with 7 bases matching TRBD1. Germline V gene data show CDR1 as MNHNY and CDR2 as SVGAGI (reference sequence). The CDR3 consists of 15 residues. Trimming removed 6 bases from V and 1 base from J; junction bases left unmatched: 8. The DNA for the CDR3 is TGTGCCAGCAGCGACCCCCGGGACAGCCAAGAGACCCAGTACTTC. Translated: CASSDPRDSQETQYF.

Comments on this clonotype: Since a much larger clone is just one base distant, this may be a read error. The chain carries TRBV29-1 and TRBJ2-1; D is unclear. In germline, CDR1 is SQVTM, CDR2 ANQGSEA. The V end lost 4 bases, the J end lost 8 bases, and 12 bases lay between the germline ends. The CDR3 is 12 amino acids. The CDR3 bases are TGCAGCGTTGCAATAGGAAGCGATGAGCAGTTCTTC. Translating gives CSVAIGSDEQFF.

CDR3 DNA sequence: TGTGCCAGCAGGAACCTAAGATTGTACTATGGCTACACCTTC. This sequence encodes CASRNLRLYYGYTF. The gene calls are TRBV21-1 and TRBJ1-2. TRBV21-1 represents a pseudogene. This CDR3 is 14 amino acids long.

This clonotype was found once. A much larger clone differs from this one at a single base, so this may be a read error. The genes are TRBV4-2 and TRBJ2-5, with TRBD1 as a possible D gene (6 bases). Trimming cost V 3 bases and J 13 bases, with 15 bases left between them. The V gene's germline CDR1 is LGHNA and CDR2 YNFKEQ. This CDR3 contains 12 residues. Here the CDR3 DNA reads TGTGCCAGCAGCCACCTACAGGGTGGGAGGTACTTC. This sequence encodes CASSHLQGGRYF.

The CDR3: CASSPTQVTYGYTF. The CDR3 region has the DNA TGCGCCAGCAGCCCTACACAGGTGACCTATGGCTACACCTTC. V and J are TRBV5-1 and TRBJ1-2; maybe TRBD1 (5 bases). The V gene's germline CDR1 is SGHRS and CDR2 YFSETQ. This CDR3 is built from 14 residues. Trimming pared 4 bases from V and 4 bases from J, leaving 14 bases between.

This clonotype was observed once. The CDR3 sequence is CASSLPYGRGYGYTF. In nucleotides, the CDR3 is TGTGCCAGCAGTTTACCGTACGGGAGGGGCTATGGCTACACCTTC. The J gene is TRBJ1-2, the V gene TRBV28, with a tentative D call TRBD1 (5 bases). This CDR3 spans 15 amino acids. Germline assignment: CDR1 MDHEN and CDR2 SYDVKM. Trimming cost V 2 bases and J 4 bases, with 14 bases left between them.

The chain recombines TRBV9 with TRBJ1-6, with D perhaps matching TRBD1 (6 bases). Trimming left V 2 bases short and J 8 bases short, with 11 bases between. The length of the CDR3 is 14 residues. Germline V gene sequence: CDR1 SGDLS, CDR2 YYNGEE. As DNA, the CDR3 is TGTGCCAGCAGCGTTGGGGGCTTCGATTCACCCCTCCACTTT. Its protein product is CASSVGGFDSPLHF.

Only a few counts were recorded for this clonotype. This chain connects TRBV12-3 or TRBV12-4 to TRBJ2-5, with D unclear. The CDR3 totals 13 residues. V lost 3 bases and J 11 bases, leaving 16 bases between the germline ends. The CDR3 DNA is TGTGCCAGCAGTTTTGCCAGATGGGATGAGCAGTACTTC. Protein sequence: CASSFARWDEQYF.

The chain joins TRBV28 to TRBJ2-5, with TRBD1 matching over 7 bases. J lost 0 bases, V lost 5 bases, and 6 bases had no gene match. The CDR3 has 15 amino acids. The germline V gene encodes CDR1 MDHEN and CDR2 SYDVKM. The CDR3 coding sequence is TGTGCCAGCAGTCGATGGGGACAGAACCAAGAGACCCAGTACTTC. Translation: CASSRWGQNQETQYF.

This clonotype was picked up many times. This clone may be a read error of a much larger clone one base away. The chain has TRBV20-1 and TRBJ2-1; D might be TRBD1 or TRBD2, each matching 5 bases. This CDR3 has 14 amino acids. Germline V gives CDR1 DFQATT, CDR2 SNEGSKA (reference sequence). The ends were cut back, 6 bases at V and 9 bases at J, with 21 bases in the middle. The CDR3 nucleotides read TGCAGTGCGCCTCGGGACCGGGCGGGTGGTGAGCAGTTCTTC. Amino acid sequence: CSAPRDRAGGEQFF.

The rearrangement joins TRBV15 to TRBJ2-7, with 11 positions matching TRBD2. Per germline, CDR1 LNHNV and CDR2 YYDKDF (reference sequence). The V gene end was trimmed by 3 bases and the J gene end by 2 bases; junction bases not matched to a gene: 9. The CDR3 totals 17 residues. The CDR3 is CATSSQPGLAATYEQYF. CDR3 sequence (DNA): TGTGCCACCAGCAGCCAACCGGGACTAGCGGCTACCTACGAGCAGTACTTC. The full variable domain, completed using reference TRBV15 and TRBJ2-7, is DAMVIQNPRYQVTQFGKPVTLSCSQTLNHNVMYWYQQKSSQAPKLLFHYYDKDFNNEADTPDNFQSRRPNTSFCFLDIRSPGLGDTAMYLCATSSQPGLAATYEQYFGPGTRLTVT.

V gene TRBV29-1 combines with J gene TRBJ2-7; TRBD1 matches 7 bases. TRBJ2-5 explains the end of the DNA better; the J call may be wrong. The CDR3 is made up of 14 amino acids. Germline CDR1 SQVTM, CDR2 ANQGSEA. The DNA for the CDR3 is TGCAGCCTTGGGGGACAGACCGACCAAGAGACCCAGTACTTC. Translation gives CSLGGQTDQETQYF.